The entry below gives a single T cell receptor (beta chain) sequence along with its context. PCR amplification relied on 60 Vbeta primers (plus 13 Jbeta primers). Measured with immunoSEQ multiplex PCR; TCRdb has only the in-frame clones, and not every one. This sample has around 190,000 clones, with over 70% found just once. The source of the sample is a study of cytomegalovirus exposure and HLA in healthy donors. The sequence was collected from a man aged 35 to 55 in good health and CMV-seronegative. Sequencing used PBMCs.

The CDR3 bases are TGTGCCAGCAGTTACGGGACAGGGGCAGATACGCAGTATTTT. Its translation is CASSYGTGADTQYF. The chain joins TRBV25-1 to TRBJ2-3; TRBD1 matches at 10 bases. V trimming: 5 bases; J trimming: 4 bases; junction bases outside the gene matches: 3. This CDR3 is 14 amino acids long. CDR1 and CDR2 from the germline V gene are MGHDK and SYGVNS.